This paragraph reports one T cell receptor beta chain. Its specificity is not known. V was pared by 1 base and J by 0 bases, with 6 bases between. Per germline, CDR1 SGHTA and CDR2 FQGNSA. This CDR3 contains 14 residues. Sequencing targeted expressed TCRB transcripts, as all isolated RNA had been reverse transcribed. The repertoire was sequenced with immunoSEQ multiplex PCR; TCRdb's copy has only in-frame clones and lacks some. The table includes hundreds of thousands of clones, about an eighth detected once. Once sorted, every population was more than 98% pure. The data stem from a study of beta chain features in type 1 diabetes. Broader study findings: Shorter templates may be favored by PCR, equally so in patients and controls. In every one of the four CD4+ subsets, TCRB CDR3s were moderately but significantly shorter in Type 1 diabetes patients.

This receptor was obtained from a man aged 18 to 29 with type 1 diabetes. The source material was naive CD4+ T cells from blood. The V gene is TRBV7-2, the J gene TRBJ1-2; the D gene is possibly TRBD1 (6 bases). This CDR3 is CASSLEGANYGYTF. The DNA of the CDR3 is TGTGCCAGCAGCTTAGAGGGGGCTAACTATGGCTACACCTTC.